This record covers a single T cell receptor (beta chain). The target antigen is unknown. The sample originates from a study of PD-1 blockade in classical Hodgkin lymphoma. Looking at the study overall: The patients were dosed with nivolumab 3 mg/kg, infused intravenously every 2 weeks. Overall study results and limits: The study found that TCR diversity rose significantly by C4D1 in CD4+ but not CD8+ cells. In newly diagnosed patients, baseline TCR diversity was reportedly below that of healthy donors.

Germline values: CDR1 SGHRS, CDR2 YFSETQ. After removal of 3 bases from V and 4 bases from J, the junction contained 3 bases not matched to a gene. The CDR3 is 13 residues long. All trial patients relapsed after autologous stem cell transplantation. Sequencing was performed with immunoSEQ multiplex PCR; in TCRdb, only in-frame clones are kept and a portion is missing. The repertoire holds approximately 27,000 clones, with more than 75% as singletons. The gene calls are TRBV5-1 and TRBJ1-1; 7 bases line up with TRBD1. The sequence came from a human donor with classical Hodgkin lymphoma. This specimen was peripheral blood mononuclear cells (PBMCs), taken at baseline. The CDR3 is CASSWDRPTEAFF. The CDR3 DNA sequence: TGCGCCAGCAGCTGGGACAGACCCACTGAAGCTTTCTTT.